Detailed here is one T cell receptor beta chain. The antigen it recognizes is unknown. Base qualities are missing; no much larger clone stands one base away. This entry is derived from a study of T cells in Graves' hyperthyroidism and ophthalmopathy (dated by TCRdb to about 2019). Background on the whole study: Peripheral blood was collected at initial diagnosis, before any treatment. The roughly 100 discovery patients were randomly divided into training and test sets at a 7:3 ratio. To identify TCR V-J signatures that set the groups apart, the researchers used a discovery cohort of 100 or so patients, made up of around 40 with Graves' ophthalmopathy and about 60 with stable Graves' hyperthyroidism. Prospective prediction of ophthalmopathy was tested in an independent validation cohort of under 20 hyperthyroidism patients and around 16 patients who later progressed to ophthalmopathy. According to the paper, TCR Vbeta CDR3 sequencing was carried out on approximately 140 peripheral blood samples, which came from some 41 ophthalmopathy, around 75 hyperthyroidism and approximately 17 progressor patients. Once sampling was done, hyperthyroidism patients were given methimazole at a starting dose of 30 mg daily, whereas ophthalmopathy patients were given high-dose intravenous methylprednisolone. Thyroid tissue and blood T-cell repertoires from roughly six Graves' hyperthyroidism patients were also compared in the study.

The full study reports these points: Ophthalmopathy was separated from stable hyperthyroidism by a 13 V-J signature model, with approximately 90% sensitivity and about 81% specificity obtained in cross-validation and 80%/75% obtained in testing. In validation, progression to ophthalmopathy was predicted by the model with approximately 67% sensitivity and 72% to 85% specificity, a median of around 5.9 months before onset. No statistical method was used to fix the sample size in advance, and group allocation was not hidden from the investigators. Blood samples also contained most of the expanded thyroid clonotypes (frequency above 0.001), which suggests that blood repertoires may reflect thyroid immune responses.

The CDR3, from cysteine to phenylalanine, totals 16 residues. Only the CDR3 DNA stays, 48 bases, in frame from base 1. The germline V gene specifies LGHNA as CDR1 and YNFKEQ as CDR2. Ends trimmed: V by 1 base, J by 5 bases; bases unmatched to a gene: 8. Amplification of TCR beta CDR3 regions was carried out from RNA transcripts. The first round of RT-PCR for the TCR CDR3 was performed with the HTBI primer set and the Qiagen OneStep RT-PCR kit. A second multiplex PCR round built the libraries, followed by size selection and purification. Sequencing of the libraries was done on an Illumina HiSeq2000 using paired-end 100 bp reads. Under the source paper's analysis protocol: SOAPnuke was used to process the raw data, throwing out any read that contained adapters or uncalled bases, had a mean Phred below 15, or lacked an exact constant-primer or identifier match. High-quality paired reads were merged using COPE v1.2.5, and each unique nucleotide sequence was defined as a clonotype. MiTCR v1.1 was used to align the clonotypes against IMGT TRBV, TRBD and TRBJ reference segments. The analysis was restricted to V-J combinations with a frequency above 0.0001, which together covered just over 99% of the repertoires. The TCS score was defined as F50 (clonal expansion) divided by E x V (chaos), with BLOSUM62-based TCRdist calculated between CDR3 peptides within each V-J. Welch's t-statistics and random forest reduced around 510 V-J features to about 13, which were used in a naive Bayes classifier (R e1071). TCRdb reworked the public reads: Q25 trimming with fastp, MiXCR clone assembly, productive beta chains retained. Under each unique CDR3 protein, matching rows form one entry showing the most common genes and DNA. TCRdb's processing, not the authors' own work, is the source of the V and J calls. The sample table records more than 450,000 distinct CDR3 sequences; less than 15% of these occur just once. The top ten clones comprise about 15% of the sample.

Stable Graves' hyperthyroidism was defined as the absence of progression to ophthalmopathy over 18 months of follow-up. Hyperthyroidism patients were aged 18 to 65 years and newly diagnosed, with disease duration of less than 2 months. Any patient with an uncontrolled infection, another autoimmune disease, pregnancy or lactation was excluded. Diagnoses relied on clinical symptoms, serum thyroxine and TRAb, thyroid ultrasound and orbital computed tomography. PBMCs were separated from around 9.1 ml of fresh peripheral blood using Ficoll-Paque density gradient centrifugation. Total RNA was extracted with Trizol reagent, and quality was checked on an Agilent 2100 Bioanalyzer.

This receptor chain uses TRBV4-2 and TRBJ2-5; TRBD2 lines up with 9 middle nucleotides. The sequenced sample consisted of blood. The TCR was taken from a woman aged 40 to 50 with Graves' hyperthyroidism. Here the CDR3 is given as CASSQASGDYGETQYF. The nucleotide sequence is TGTGCCAGCAGCCAAGCTAGCGGGGACTATGGTGAGACCCAGTACTTC.